This T cell receptor beta chain was observed in a study of T cells after yellow fever vaccination. Whole-study findings and limits: Primary-vaccination clones mostly resurfaced post-booster (more than 95% CD4, roughly 90% CD8). Researchers cautioned that FACS-sorted repertoires could harbor abundant clonotypes contaminating from the bulk population. A small proportion of clonotypes was detected in both the CD4 and CD8 compartments.

In regard to this clonotype: Its antigen is undetermined.

A 5'RACE template-switching step, the method used to make TCR cDNA, added a universal primer site and UMIs. Each CDR3 protein is one row after TCRdb ran MiXCR on the 5' RACE reads. The sample has hundreds of thousands of distinct CDR3 sequences, around a fifth seen once. The clonotype was recovered from a man aged 18-30 years who received the YFV17D yellow fever vaccine. The specimen comprised PBMCs, sampled roughly 20 days after the first yellow fever vaccination.

The CDR3 is CASSQTGNPDRVAKNIQYF. The CDR3 nucleotides are TGCGCCAGCAGCCAGACCGGGAACCCAGATCGGGTAGCCAAAAACATTCAGTACTTC. The V and J genes are TRBV4-3 and TRBJ2-4; D is possibly TRBD2 (5 bases). CDR1 is LGHNA, CDR2 YSLEER, per germline. The CDR3 contains 19 residues. V was clipped by 3 bases and J by 0 bases, with 21 bases between them.